These T cell receptor beta chains were read from a single sample in a study of T cell changes during pregnancy in multiple sclerosis. Here immunoSEQ multiplex PCR was the method, and the copy in TCRdb shows in-frame clones only, minus some. The sample records about 56,000 clones, nearly 95% being singletons. The sample in question was CD4+ T cells from peripheral blood mononuclear cells, obtained in the third trimester of pregnancy. The receptors here all came from a female donor with multiple sclerosis, enrolled in a pregnancy study. Both conserved end residues are part of each CDR3. Each record gives: clone size, J gene, D gene, V gene, CDR3 DNA, CDR3 protein. D genes are given only for firm matches. Size tells how often a clone was seen (once, few, many) or the class of an expanded clone, and some rows leave it out.

size: .; J: TRBJ2-7; D: TRBD1; V: TRBV14; DNA: TGTGCCAGCAGCTTGGGACAGGGAGAGGTAGCCGAGCAGTACTTC; CDR3: CASSLGQGEVAEQYF
size: .; J: TRBJ2-1; D: .; V: TRBV5-1; DNA: TGCGCCAGCAGCCCCCGGACGGGAAGATCCTACAATGAGCAGTTCTTC; CDR3: CASSPRTGRSYNEQFF
size: once; J: TRBJ2-5; D: .; V: TRBV7-3; DNA: TGTGCCAGCAGCGCGGGGACTTCAAGAGGGGAGACCCAGTACTTC; CDR3: CASSAGTSRGETQYF
size: .; J: TRBJ2-2; D: TRBD2; V: TRBV19; DNA: TGTGCCAGTAGTTCGGGGGGGGTCGACACCGGGGAGCTGTTTTTT; CDR3: CASSSGGVDTGELFF
size: .; J: TRBJ2-3; D: .; V: TRBV2; DNA: TGTGCCAGCAGGAATCTAGCAGATACGCAGTATTTT; CDR3: CASRNLADTQYF
size: .; J: TRBJ2-7; D: .; V: TRBV7-3; DNA: TGTGCCAGCAGCCCGTTTGCGTCCCACGAGCAGTACTTC; CDR3: CASSPFASHEQYF
size: .; J: TRBJ2-1; D: .; V: TRBV5-8; DNA: TGTGCCAGCAGCTTGCAAGCCGGGTGGCGGAGAACCTACAATGAGCAGTTCTTC; CDR3: CASSLQAGWRRTYNEQFF
size: .; J: TRBJ2-5; D: .; V: TRBV6-1; DNA: TGTGCCAGCAGTGAAGGACTGAAAGAGACCCAGTACTTC; CDR3: CASSEGLKETQYF
size: .; J: TRBJ2-1; D: TRBD2; V: TRBV6-6; DNA: TGTGCCAGCAGTTACGCCATGGCGGGGGGGCCGGGTGAGCAGTTCTTC; CDR3: CASSYAMAGGPGEQFF
size: once; J: TRBJ1-1; D: .; V: TRBV15; DNA: TGTGCCACCAGCAGCCTAGGGAACACTGAAGCTTTCTTT; CDR3: CATSSLGNTEAFF
size: .; J: TRBJ1-1; D: .; V: TRBV15; DNA: TGTGCCACCAGCCCAAGAGCCCAGGGGGAAGCTTTCTTT; CDR3: CATSPRAQGEAFF
size: .; J: TRBJ2-3; D: TRBD2; V: TRBV29-1; DNA: TGCAGCGTTGAAGATCTTCAAGGGAGGGGAGAACTCGCAGATACGCAGTATTTT; CDR3: CSVEDLQGRGELADTQYF
size: .; J: TRBJ2-1; D: TRBD2; V: TRBV6-1; DNA: TGTGCCAGCAGTGGGGCCGGGACTAGCGGGGGGAGCTCCTACAATGAGCAGTTCTTC; CDR3: CASSGAGTSGGSSYNEQFF
size: once; J: TRBJ2-5; D: TRBD2; V: TRBV19; DNA: TGTGCCAGTAGTATGAGTAGCGGGGGGGCGGAGACCCAGTACTTC; CDR3: CASSMSSGGAETQYF
size: once; J: TRBJ1-1; D: .; V: TRBV13; DNA: TGTGCCAGCAGCCCAAGGACAGCTGAAGCTTTCTTT; CDR3: CASSPRTAEAFF
size: .; J: TRBJ2-7; D: TRBD1; V: TRBV19; DNA: TGTGCCAGTAGCATAACAGGGGAAGATAACTACGAGCAGTACTTC; CDR3: CASSITGEDNYEQYF
size: .; J: TRBJ2-5; D: TRBD1; V: TRBV30; DNA: TGTGCCTGGAGTGTACAGGGGCCAACGGAGACCCAGTACTTC; CDR3: CAWSVQGPTETQYF
size: .; J: TRBJ1-1; D: TRBD1; V: TRBV6-1; DNA: TGTGCCAGCAGTGAAGCCGGGACAGCGTACGCTGAAGCTTTCTTT; CDR3: CASSEAGTAYAEAFF
size: .; J: TRBJ1-2; D: TRBD1; V: TRBV19; DNA: TGTGCCAGTAGTATCGCCGGACAGGGGATCTATGGCTACACCTTC; CDR3: CASSIAGQGIYGYTF
size: .; J: TRBJ2-1; D: .; V: TRBV19; DNA: TGTGCCAGCCAATCCTACAATGAGCAGTTCTTC; CDR3: CASQSYNEQFF
size: few; J: TRBJ1-6; D: .; V: TRBV18; DNA: TGTGCCAGCTCAGCCCAGGGTCCCGCTGTTGATTCACCCCTCCACTTT; CDR3: CASSAQGPAVDSPLHF
size: .; J: TRBJ1-1; D: .; V: TRBV11-2; DNA: TGTGCCAGCAGCTTGTACGGAGACACTGAAGCTTTCTTT; CDR3: CASSLYGDTEAFF
size: .; J: TRBJ2-1; D: TRBD2; V: TRBV5-6; DNA: TGTGCCAGCAGCTTGGGAGGCGGGGGGGGTCAGGATGAGCAGTTCTTC; CDR3: CASSLGGGGGQDEQFF
size: .; J: TRBJ2-3; D: .; V: TRBV4-1; DNA: TGCGCCAGCAGCCAAGTCCCAGGGCGAGATACGCAGTATTTT; CDR3: CASSQVPGRDTQYF
size: .; J: TRBJ1-3; D: TRBD1; V: TRBV7-9; DNA: TGTGCCAGCACCCGGACAGGGCAGAACACCATATATTTT; CDR3: CASTRTGQNTIYF
size: .; J: TRBJ2-1; D: TRBD1; V: TRBV5-4; DNA: TGTGCCAGCAGCTTGGCCGGACAGGTCGTTTACAATGAGCAGTTCTTC; CDR3: CASSLAGQVVYNEQFF
size: .; J: TRBJ1-2; D: TRBD1; V: TRBV19; DNA: TGTGCCAGTAGTATAGTACACAGGGGGCATGGCTACACCTTC; CDR3: CASSIVHRGHGYTF
size: .; J: TRBJ2-1; D: TRBD2; V: TRBV11-1; DNA: TGTGCCAGCAGCTTATTTGTGGGACTAGCGGGGGGGGAGGATGAGCAGTTCTTC; CDR3: CASSLFVGLAGGEDEQFF
size: .; J: TRBJ2-1; D: TRBD1; V: TRBV19; DNA: TGTGCCAGTAGTAAGTCGGGACAGGGTAACAATGAGCAGTTCTTC; CDR3: CASSKSGQGNNEQFF
size: .; J: TRBJ2-5; D: TRBD2; V: TRBV18; DNA: TGTGCCAGCTCACCACGTTCTAGCGGGGGGCAAGAGACCCAGTACTTC; CDR3: CASSPRSSGGQETQYF
size: .; J: TRBJ1-3; D: TRBD1; V: TRBV5-6; DNA: TGTGCCAGCAGCTTTACGACAGGGGCGGCTGGAAACACCATATATTTT; CDR3: CASSFTTGAAGNTIYF
size: once; J: TRBJ2-5; D: .; V: TRBV7-2; DNA: TGTGCCAGCAGCCCTCGGCCGGGGGAGACCCAGTACTTC; CDR3: CASSPRPGETQYF
size: .; J: TRBJ2-7; D: .; V: TRBV29-1; DNA: TGCAGCGCCGAGGGGGGAGGGCCATCCTACGAGCAGTACTTC; CDR3: CSAEGGGPSYEQYF
size: .; J: TRBJ2-1; D: TRBD1; V: TRBV5-1; DNA: TGCGCCAGCAGCCGGGACAGTAATTATAATGAGCAGTTCTTC; CDR3: CASSRDSNYNEQFF
size: .; J: TRBJ1-2; D: .; V: TRBV7-9; DNA: TGTGCCAGCAGCTTAGCGGGCACCTACAACTATGGCTACACCTTC; CDR3: CASSLAGTYNYGYTF
size: .; J: TRBJ1-2; D: TRBD1; V: TRBV28; DNA: TGTGCCAGCAGTCCCCCCCCCGGGACAGGGTTATATGGCTACACCTTC; CDR3: CASSPPPGTGLYGYTF
size: .; J: TRBJ2-2; D: TRBD2; V: TRBV5-1; DNA: TGCGCCAGCAGTCGATCTCCGGGACTAGCGAACACCGGGGAGCTGTTTTTT; CDR3: CASSRSPGLANTGELFF
size: .; J: TRBJ1-2; D: TRBD1; V: TRBV5-3; DNA: TGTGCCAGAAGCGGGGGACAGGGCCTCGATGGCTACACCTTC; CDR3: CARSGGQGLDGYTF
size: .; J: TRBJ1-5; D: .; V: TRBV6-5; DNA: TGTGCCAGCAGCCGGACAGTTGGCAATCAGCCCCAGCATTTT; CDR3: CASSRTVGNQPQHF
size: .; J: TRBJ1-1; D: .; V: TRBV7-9; DNA: TGTGCCAGCAGTTTGGACAGGAACACTGAAGCTTTCTTT; CDR3: CASSLDRNTEAFF
size: .; J: TRBJ1-2; D: TRBD1; V: TRBV7-2; DNA: TGTGCCAGCAGCCCGGGACAGGGGCGAAGCTACACCTTC; CDR3: CASSPGQGRSYTF
size: .; J: TRBJ1-4; D: TRBD1; V: TRBV11-2; DNA: TGTGCCAGCAGCCCCCGGACGGGGACAGTTGAAAAACTGTTTTTT; CDR3: CASSPRTGTVEKLFF
size: .; J: TRBJ2-2; D: TRBD1; V: TRBV18; DNA: TGTGCCAGCTCACCCGGGGCACAGGGGGAGAACACCGGGGAGCTGTTTTTT; CDR3: CASSPGAQGENTGELFF
size: .; J: TRBJ2-6; D: .; V: TRBV6-5; DNA: TGTGCCAGCAGTTACTCCCCTCTGGGGGCCAACGTCCTGACTTTC; CDR3: CASSYSPLGANVLTF